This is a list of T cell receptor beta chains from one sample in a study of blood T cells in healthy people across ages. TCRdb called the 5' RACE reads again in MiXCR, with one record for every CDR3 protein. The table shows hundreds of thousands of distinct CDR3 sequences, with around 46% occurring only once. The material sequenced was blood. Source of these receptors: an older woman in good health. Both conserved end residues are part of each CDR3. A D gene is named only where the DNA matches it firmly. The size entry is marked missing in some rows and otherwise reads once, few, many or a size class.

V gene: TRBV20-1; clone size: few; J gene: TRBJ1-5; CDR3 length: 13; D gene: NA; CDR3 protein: CSARWTVNQPQHF; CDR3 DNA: TGCAGTGCTAGATGGACAGTGAATCAGCCCCAGCATTTT
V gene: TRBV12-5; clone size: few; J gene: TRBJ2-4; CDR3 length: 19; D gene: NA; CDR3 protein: CASGPNPGRSILAKNIQYF; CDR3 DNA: TGTGCTAGTGGCCCAAATCCGGGACGTTCGATTCTAGCCAAAAACATTCAGTACTTC
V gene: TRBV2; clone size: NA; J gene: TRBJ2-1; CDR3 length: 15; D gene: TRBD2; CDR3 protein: CACSGTSGEYNEQFF; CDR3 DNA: TGTGCCTGCTCTGGCACTAGCGGGGAATACAATGAGCAGTTCTTC
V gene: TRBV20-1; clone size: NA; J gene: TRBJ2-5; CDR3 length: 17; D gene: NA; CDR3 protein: CSARIPLRSLKGETQYF; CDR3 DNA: TGCAGTGCTCGGATACCCTTACGGAGCCTAAAGGGGGAGACCCAGTACTTC
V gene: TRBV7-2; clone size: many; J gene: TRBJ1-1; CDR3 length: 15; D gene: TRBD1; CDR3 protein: CASSSRVGGRTEAFF; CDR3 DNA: TGTGCCAGCAGCTCAAGGGTAGGGGGCCGCACTGAAGCTTTCTTT
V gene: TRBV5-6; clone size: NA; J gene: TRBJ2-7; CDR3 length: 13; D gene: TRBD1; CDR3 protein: CASTGQGGNEQYF; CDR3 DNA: TGTGCCAGCACCGGACAGGGGGGCAACGAGCAGTACTTC
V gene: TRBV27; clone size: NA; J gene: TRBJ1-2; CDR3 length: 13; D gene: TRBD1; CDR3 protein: CASSVTGAGGYTF; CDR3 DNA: TGTGCCAGCAGTGTTACAGGGGCTGGCGGCTACACCTTC
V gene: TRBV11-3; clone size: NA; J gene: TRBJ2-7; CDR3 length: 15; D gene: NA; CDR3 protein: CASSLVSSSYNEQYF; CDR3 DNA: TGTGCCAGCAGCTTAGTCTCTAGCAGTTACAATGAGCAGTACTTC
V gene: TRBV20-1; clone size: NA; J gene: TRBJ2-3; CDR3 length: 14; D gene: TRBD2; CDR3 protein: CSARRAGGVDTQYF; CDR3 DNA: TGCAGTGCTAGAAGGGCGGGGGGGGTAGATACGCAGTATTTT
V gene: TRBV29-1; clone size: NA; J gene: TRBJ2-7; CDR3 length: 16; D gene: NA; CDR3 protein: CSVEDVSPYSYNEQYF; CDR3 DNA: TGCAGCGTTGAAGATGTCAGTCCGTACTCCTACAATGAGCAGTACTTC
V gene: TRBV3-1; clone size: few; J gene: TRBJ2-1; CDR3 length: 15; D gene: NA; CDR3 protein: CASSHWRETYNEQFF; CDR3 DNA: TGTGCCAGCAGCCACTGGCGGGAAACCTACAATGAGCAGTTCTTC
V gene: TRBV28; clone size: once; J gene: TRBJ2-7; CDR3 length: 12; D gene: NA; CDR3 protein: CASIRGSDEQYF; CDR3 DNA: TGTGCCAGCATCAGGGGTTCCGACGAGCAGTACTTC
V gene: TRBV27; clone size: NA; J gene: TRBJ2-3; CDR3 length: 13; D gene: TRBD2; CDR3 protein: CASSQSLGGEQYF; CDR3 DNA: TGTGCCAGCAGTCAATCCCTTGGGGGGGAGCAGTATTTT
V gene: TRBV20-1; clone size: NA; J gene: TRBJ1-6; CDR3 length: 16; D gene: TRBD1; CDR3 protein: CSAPTDRGRNNSPLHF; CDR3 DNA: TGCAGTGCTCCAACGGACAGGGGGCGAAATAATTCACCCCTCCACTTT
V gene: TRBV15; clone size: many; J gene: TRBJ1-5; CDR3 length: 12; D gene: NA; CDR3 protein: CATRVGHQPQHF; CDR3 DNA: TGTGCCACCAGGGTTGGTCATCAGCCCCAGCATTTT
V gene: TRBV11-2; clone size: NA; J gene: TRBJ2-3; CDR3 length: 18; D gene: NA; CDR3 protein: CASSLGSGLWPRGDTQYF; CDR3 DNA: TGTGCCAGCAGCTTAGGTTCGGGATTGTGGCCTCGAGGCGATACGCAGTATTTT
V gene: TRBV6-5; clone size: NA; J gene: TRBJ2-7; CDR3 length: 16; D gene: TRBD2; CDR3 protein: CASSYLSSGRGDEQYF; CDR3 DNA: TGTGCCAGCAGTTACCTGTCTAGCGGGAGGGGCGACGAGCAGTACTTC
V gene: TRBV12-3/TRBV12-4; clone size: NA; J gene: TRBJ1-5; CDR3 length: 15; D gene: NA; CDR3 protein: CASRRTGNSNQPQHF; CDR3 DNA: TGTGCCAGCAGAAGAACAGGGAATAGCAATCAGCCCCAGCATTTT
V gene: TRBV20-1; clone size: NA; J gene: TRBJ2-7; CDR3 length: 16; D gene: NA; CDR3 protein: CSARDRMRQISYEQYF; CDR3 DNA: TGCAGTGCTAGAGATCGGATGCGACAGATCTCCTACGAGCAGTACTTC
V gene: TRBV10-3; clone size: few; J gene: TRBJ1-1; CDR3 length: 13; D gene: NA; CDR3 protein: CAIREQEYTEAFF; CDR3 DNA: TGTGCCATCAGGGAACAGGAATACACTGAAGCTTTCTTT
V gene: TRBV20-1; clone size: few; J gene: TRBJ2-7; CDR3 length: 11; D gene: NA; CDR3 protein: CSANTNYEQYF; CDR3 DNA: TGCAGTGCAAATACCAACTACGAGCAGTACTTC
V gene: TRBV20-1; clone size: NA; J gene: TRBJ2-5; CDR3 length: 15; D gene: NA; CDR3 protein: CSARDDLEPKETQYF; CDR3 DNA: TGCAGTGCTAGAGATGACCTCGAACCCAAAGAGACCCAGTACTTC